This entry describes one TCR beta chain. No antigen is known for it. The sample comes from a study of cytomegalovirus exposure and HLA in healthy donors. The study's findings and limits: One cluster of highly shared sequence variants probably arose as a sequencing artifact. Fewer N-insertions than the approximately 700-donor mean were reportedly shown by an Asian-associated ancestry cluster in a later analysis. Most observed TCR sequences were rare, whereas some public TCRs were detected in many donors.

The PCR had 60 Vbeta and 13 Jbeta primers. Profiled with immunoSEQ multiplex PCR; TCRdb holds only in-frame clones, not every one. The repertoire holds more than 85,000 clones, around 77% seen once, with about 8.3% in the top ten. Donors sampled were nominally healthy, though unrecorded immune exposures were likely. V was clipped by 4 bases and J by 0 bases, with 10 bases between them. CDR3 length: 15 residues. The germline V gene encodes CDR1 MNHEY and CDR2 SVGAGI. The gene calls are TRBV6-5 and TRBJ2-4; possibly TRBD1 for D (6 bases). This clonotype was sampled from a female donor in good health and CMV-seronegative. Sequencing used PBMCs. CDR3 coding DNA: TGTGCCAGCAGTTCAGGGGACCTAGCCAAAAACATTCAGTACTTC. As protein: CASSSGDLAKNIQYF.